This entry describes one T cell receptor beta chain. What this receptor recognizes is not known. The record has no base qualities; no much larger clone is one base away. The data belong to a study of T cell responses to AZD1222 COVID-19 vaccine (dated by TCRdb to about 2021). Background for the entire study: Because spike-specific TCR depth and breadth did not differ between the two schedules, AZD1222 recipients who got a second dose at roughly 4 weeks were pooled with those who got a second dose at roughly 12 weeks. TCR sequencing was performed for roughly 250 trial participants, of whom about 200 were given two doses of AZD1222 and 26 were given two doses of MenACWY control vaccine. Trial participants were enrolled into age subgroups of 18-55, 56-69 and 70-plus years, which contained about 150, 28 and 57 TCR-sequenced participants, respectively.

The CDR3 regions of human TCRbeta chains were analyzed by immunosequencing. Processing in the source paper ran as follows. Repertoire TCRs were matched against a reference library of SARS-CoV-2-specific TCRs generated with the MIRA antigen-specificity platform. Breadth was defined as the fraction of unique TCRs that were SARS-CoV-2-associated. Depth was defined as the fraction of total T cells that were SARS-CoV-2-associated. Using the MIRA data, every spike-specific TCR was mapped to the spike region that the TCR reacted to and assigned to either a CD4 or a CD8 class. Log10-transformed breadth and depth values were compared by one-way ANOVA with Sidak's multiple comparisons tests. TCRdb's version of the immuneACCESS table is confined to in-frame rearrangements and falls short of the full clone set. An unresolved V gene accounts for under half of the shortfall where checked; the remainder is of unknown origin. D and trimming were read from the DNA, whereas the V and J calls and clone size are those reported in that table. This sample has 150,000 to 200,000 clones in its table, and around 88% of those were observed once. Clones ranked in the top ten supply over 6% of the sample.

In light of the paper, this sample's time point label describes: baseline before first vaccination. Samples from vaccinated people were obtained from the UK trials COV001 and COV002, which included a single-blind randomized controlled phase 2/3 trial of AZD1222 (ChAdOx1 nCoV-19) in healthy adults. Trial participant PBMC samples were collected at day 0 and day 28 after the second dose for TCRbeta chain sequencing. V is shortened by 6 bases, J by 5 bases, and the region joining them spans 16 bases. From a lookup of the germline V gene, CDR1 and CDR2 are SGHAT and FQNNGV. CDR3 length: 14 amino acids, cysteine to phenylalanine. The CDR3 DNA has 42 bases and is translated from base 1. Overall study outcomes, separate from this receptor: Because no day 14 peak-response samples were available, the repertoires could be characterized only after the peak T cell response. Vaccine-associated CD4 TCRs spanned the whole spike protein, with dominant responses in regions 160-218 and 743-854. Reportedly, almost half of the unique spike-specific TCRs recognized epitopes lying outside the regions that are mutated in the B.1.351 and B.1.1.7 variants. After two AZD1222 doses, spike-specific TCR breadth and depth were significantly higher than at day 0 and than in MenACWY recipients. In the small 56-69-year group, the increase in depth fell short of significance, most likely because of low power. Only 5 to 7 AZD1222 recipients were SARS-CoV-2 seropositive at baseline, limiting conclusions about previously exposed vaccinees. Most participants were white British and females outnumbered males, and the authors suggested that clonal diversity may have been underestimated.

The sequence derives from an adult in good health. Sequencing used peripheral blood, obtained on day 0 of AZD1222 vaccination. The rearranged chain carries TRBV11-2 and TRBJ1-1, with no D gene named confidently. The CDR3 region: CASSPLRPRTEAFF. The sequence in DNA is TGTGCCAGCAGTCCCCTCCGGCCACGTACTGAAGCTTTCTTT.